This T cell receptor (beta chain) stems from a study of blood T cell repertoires in COVID-19. There are 19 residues in the CDR3. The V segment lost 7 bases and the J segment 4 bases; nucleotides outside the gene matches: 14. Germline V gene sequence: CDR1 SNHLY, CDR2 FYNNEI. In the original workflow: Amplified reference gene primers provided the basis for estimating nucleated cell counts. Assay: immunoSEQ multiplex PCR; the TCRdb copy retains only in-frame clones and omits some. The V and J calls and clone size are taken from that table; D and trimming were inferred from the DNA. The sample carries some 30,000 clones, almost 85% recorded once.

This clonotype was obtained from an elderly man with active COVID-19. The chain joins TRBV2 to TRBJ2-1; 15 nucleotides agree with TRBD2. The sequenced sample consisted of peripheral blood. The CDR3 DNA follows: TGTGCCAGCACTCTTCCCGGGACTAGCGGGGGGACCCATTACAATGAGCAGTTCTTC. It is translated as CASTLPGTSGGTHYNEQFF. Filled out from reference TRBV2 and TRBJ2-1, the complete variable domain reads EPEVTQTPSHQVTQMGQEVILRCVPISNHLYFYWYRQILGQKVEFLVSFYNNEISEKSEIFDDQFSVERPDGSNFTLKIRSTKLEDSAMYFCASTLPGTSGGTHYNEQFFGPGTRLTVL.